Below, 24 T cell receptor beta chains from the same sample are listed, as sequenced in a study of shared clonotypes between healthy human individuals. Some clones are missing from TCRdb's copy, which holds only in-frame ones; the method was immunoSEQ multiplex PCR. The sample has about 480,000 clones; 79% are singletons. Specimen: PBMCs. Source of these receptors: a woman in her 40s in good health. Some clones in this sample may be carry-over from other donors' samples.

V and J are TRBV28 and TRBJ2-7, with TRBD2 matching over 10 bases. Germline V gene data show CDR1 as MDHEN and CDR2 as SYDVKM. V gave up 3 bases and J gave up 4 bases; unmatched junction bases: 6. The CDR3 is 15 amino acids. The CDR3 sequence: CASSFLLAGTYEQYF. DNA for the CDR3: TGTGCCAGCAGTTTTTTACTAGCGGGAACGTACGAGCAGTACTTC.

About this clone: A much more abundant neighbour one base away suggests this may be a read error. The J gene is TRBJ2-2, the V gene TRBV11-2; the D is unclear. The V gene's germline CDR1 is SGHAT and CDR2 FQNNGV. Trimming stripped 3 bases from V and 0 bases from J, with 2 bases between. The CDR3 is 13 residues long. DNA of the CDR3: TGTGCCAGCAGCTTTGCGAACACCGGGGAGCTGTTTTTT. Translated, it gives CASSFANTGELFF.

The chain carries TRBV6-1 and TRBJ1-3, with a possible D match to TRBD1 (6 bases). This CDR3 region has 15 residues. Between the trimmed V and J ends, which lost 6 bases and 7 bases, there was a span of 19 bases. Germline V CDR1 and CDR2: MNHNS, SASEGT. CDR3 sequence reads: CASSLGRGDGNTIYF. CDR3 DNA sequence: TGTGCCAGCAGCTTAGGCAGGGGAGACGGCAACACCATATATTTT.

J is TRBJ2-4 and V is TRBV27; 7 nucleotides agree with TRBD2. Germline CDR1 MNHEY, CDR2 SMNVEV (reference sequence). This CDR3 region has 13 residues. The junction had 2 bases not matched to a gene; V was cut back by 8 bases and J by 1 base. The CDR3, as DNA: TGTGCCAGCGGGGAGGGTGCCAAAAACATTCAGTACTTC. The encoded protein is CASGEGAKNIQYF.

The V call is TRBV7-3, the J call TRBJ1-2, with 7 nucleotides matching TRBD1. V was clipped by 5 bases and J by 8 bases; unmatched bases: 14. The CDR3 consists of 15 residues. Germline CDR1 reads SGHTA; CDR2 reads FQGTGA. Written as DNA, the CDR3 is TGTGCCAGCAGCCCCGGGACAGCCGTTCTTTGGGGCTACACCTTC. Residues: CASSPGTAVLWGYTF.

The chain combines TRBV18 with TRBJ2-7; D call uncertain. The V gene lost 1 base and the J gene lost 2 bases, with 9 bases spanning the gap. Germline CDR1 is KGHSH and CDR2 is LQKENI. This CDR3 spans 14 amino acids. The CDR3 DNA sequence: TGTGCCAGCTCACCACTCCCCAGCACCTACGAGCAGTACTTC. Residues: CASSPLPSTYEQYF.

The V gene is TRBV6-4, the J gene TRBJ2-3; 7 bases line up with TRBD2. V gave up 0 bases and J gave up 15 bases; unmatched junction bases: 9. Germline V lookup: CDR1 MRHNA, CDR2 SNTAGT. The CDR3 has 13 residues. The CDR3: CASSDSLGRALYF. In DNA, the CDR3 is TGTGCCAGCAGTGACTCCCTAGGGAGGGCCCTATATTTT.

The chain combines TRBV25-1 with TRBJ2-2; tentatively, D is TRBD2 (5 bases). Germline CDR1 is MGHDK and CDR2 is SYGVNS. V was shortened by 4 bases and J by 2 bases, with 8 bases between the two germline ends. The CDR3 runs to 14 residues. Written as DNA, the CDR3 is TGTGCCAGCAGTGGTCGACTAAACACCGGGGAGCTGTTTTTT. Protein product: CASSGRLNTGELFF.

The gene calls are TRBV7-8 and TRBJ1-3; possible D gene TRBD1, 5 bases. The CDR3 runs to 17 residues. V was trimmed by 4 bases and J by 0 bases, leaving 16 bases between them. CDR1 SGHVS and CDR2 FQNEAQ come from the germline V gene. CDR3 sequence reads: CASSYVGARSSGNTIYF. The CDR3 DNA sequence: TGTGCCAGCAGCTATGTAGGGGCGCGGAGCTCTGGAAACACCATATATTTT.

This chain links TRBV6-5 with TRBJ1-2; a possible D gene is TRBD1 (5 bases). There are 15 residues in the CDR3. Looked up from germline, CDR1 is MNHEY and CDR2 is SVGAGI. Between the trimmed V and J ends, which lost 2 bases and 1 base, there was a span of 11 bases. CDR3 region: CASSYGQGGNYGYTF. CDR3 bases: TGTGCCAGCAGTTACGGCCAGGGAGGTAACTATGGCTACACCTTC.

The chain recombines TRBV10-2 with TRBJ2-2, with TRBD2 identical over 7 bases. V was pared by 6 bases and J by 1 base, with 2 bases of the junction left unmatched. This CDR3 has 14 amino acids. Looked up from germline, CDR1 is WSHSY and CDR2 is SAAADI. The CDR3: CASRASGNTGELFF. As DNA, the CDR3 is TGCGCCAGCAGGGCTAGCGGGAACACCGGGGAGCTGTTTTTT.

The chain links TRBV6-5 to TRBJ2-6; D call uncertain. In germline, CDR1 is MNHEY, CDR2 SVGAGI. CDR3 length: 15 residues. V was cut by 0 bases and J by 0 bases, with 3 bases left in between. CDR3 sequence reads: CASSYSYSGANVLTF. In nucleotides, the CDR3 is TGTGCCAGCAGTTACTCGTACTCTGGGGCCAACGTCCTGACTTTC.

The chain couples TRBV29-1 to TRBJ2-1; possible D gene TRBD2, 5 bases. CDR1 SQVTM and CDR2 ANQGSEA come from the germline V gene. V dropped 6 bases and J dropped 3 bases, with 9 bases sitting between them. This CDR3 is 12 amino acids long. The CDR3 bases are TGCAGCGTCCGAGGGAACTACAATGAGCAGTTCTTC. Residues: CSVRGNYNEQFF.

The chain is built from TRBV30 and TRBJ1-5; TRBD1 might be the D (5 bases). The CDR3 is 14 residues long. V was clipped by 1 base and J by 6 bases, with 13 bases between them. Germline values: CDR1 GTSNPN, CDR2 SVGIG (reference sequence). CDR3 nucleotides: TGTGCCTGGAGTGGTTCACTGGGACGTCAGCCCCAGCATTTT. Its protein product is CAWSGSLGRQPQHF. The full variable domain, in which reference TRBV30 and TRBJ1-5 provide the parts outside the CDR3, is SQTIHQWPATLVQPVGSPLSLECTVEGTSNPNLYWYRQAAGRGLQLLFYSVGIGQISSEVPQNLSASRPQDRQFILSSKKLLLSDSGFYLCAWSGSLGRQPQHFGDGTRLSIL.

The genes are TRBV4-1 and TRBJ1-5; no definite D call. There are 15 residues in the CDR3. CDR1 MGHRA and CDR2 YSYEKL come from the germline V gene. The V end was cut by 2 bases, the J end by 9 bases, with 17 bases between. The CDR3 here is CASSQPGSPIAPQHF. Written as DNA, the CDR3 is TGCGCCAGCAGCCAACCGGGGAGCCCGATCGCGCCCCAGCATTTT.

This clone was counted a few times. The CDR3 nucleotides read TGTGCCAGCAGCCCCCAGGTGTCCTCCTACGAGCAGTACTTC. It specifies CASSPQVSSYEQYF. V gene TRBV9 combines with J gene TRBJ2-7; D gene ambiguous. V was trimmed by 4 bases and J by 0 bases, leaving 11 bases between them. There are 14 residues in the CDR3. Per the germline V gene, CDR1 is SGDLS and CDR2 is YYNGEE.

The chain couples TRBV7-9 to TRBJ2-3; D unresolved. CDR3 length: 13 residues. V was pared by 5 bases and J by 1 base, with 7 bases between. From germline, CDR1 is SEHNR and CDR2 FQNEAQ (reference sequence). CDR3 in DNA: TGTGCCAGCAGCAATTACCGCACAGATACGCAGTATTTT. It encodes CASSNYRTDTQYF.

The chain uses TRBV15 and TRBJ1-3; weak D call: TRBD1 (5 bases). Germline CDR1 is LNHNV and CDR2 is YYDKDF (reference sequence). The germline V and J ends were trimmed by 7 bases and 2 bases, with 12 bases remaining between them. This CDR3 is built from 14 residues. The CDR3 reads CATKTRVAGNTIYF. As DNA, the CDR3 is TGTGCCACCAAGACCAGGGTAGCTGGAAACACCATATATTTT.

The chain is built from TRBV7-7 and TRBJ2-1; the D is unclear. There are 14 residues in the CDR3. V lost 1 base, J lost 5 bases, and 9 bases lay in between. CDR1 SSHAT and CDR2 FNYEAQ come from the germline V gene (reference sequence). CDR3 protein: CASSLGGSNNEQFF. Here the CDR3 DNA reads TGTGCCAGCAGCTTAGGGGGTAGTAACAATGAGCAGTTCTTC. Combining the CDR3 with reference TRBV7-7 and TRBJ2-1 gives the whole variable domain GAGVSQSPRYKVTKRGQDVTLRCDPISSHATLYWYQQALGQGPEFLTYFNYEAQPDKSGLPSDRFSAERPEGSISTLTIQRTEQRDSAMYRCASSLGGSNNEQFFGPGTRLTVL.

The chain has TRBV4-2 and TRBJ2-5, with TRBD1 identical over 8 bases. Per the germline V gene, CDR1 is LGHNA and CDR2 is YNFKEQ. V trimming: 0 bases; J trimming: 8 bases; junction bases outside the gene matches: 8. The CDR3 covers 15 residues. The CDR3 nucleotides are TGTGCCAGCAGCCAAGAAGGGGGGACAGGTGGTACCCAGTACTTC. It is translated as CASSQEGGTGGTQYF.

V and J are TRBV28 and TRBJ2-5, with TRBD2 matching over 9 bases. The CDR3 extends over 16 amino acids. The V gene end was trimmed by 2 bases and the J gene end by 1 base; junction bases not matched to a gene: 5. Germline CDR1 reads MDHEN; CDR2 reads SYDVKM. CDR3 in amino acids: CASSLGLAGFQETQYF. The CDR3 DNA reads as TGTGCCAGCAGTTTAGGGCTAGCGGGGTTCCAAGAGACCCAGTACTTC. The whole variable domain, remainder taken from reference TRBV28 and TRBJ2-5, is DVKVTQSSRYLVKRTGEKVFLECVQDMDHENMFWYRQDPGLGLRLIYFSYDVKMKEKGDIPEGYSVSREKKERFSLILESASTNQTSMYLCASSLGLAGFQETQYFGPGTRLLVL.

V usage is TRBV7-8 and J usage is TRBJ2-7, with 13 bases lining up with TRBD2. The CDR3 totals 16 residues. After removal of 5 bases from V and 4 bases from J, the junction contained 8 bases not matched to a gene. Germline CDR1 reads SGHVS; CDR2 reads FQNEAQ. Here the CDR3 reads CASSPGLAGATYEQYF. The CDR3 DNA reads TGTGCCAGCAGCCCAGGACTAGCGGGAGCAACGTACGAGCAGTACTTC. The whole variable domain, remainder taken from reference TRBV7-8 and TRBJ2-7, is GAGVSQSPRYKVAKRGQDVALRCDPISGHVSLFWYQQALGQGPEFLTYFQNEAQLDKSGLPSDRFFAERPEGSVSTLKIQRTQQEDSAVYLCASSPGLAGATYEQYFGPGTRLTVT.

This clone has just a few counts. The chain employs TRBV2 and TRBJ2-3; 8 bases are shared with TRBD1. Germline V CDR1 and CDR2: SNHLY, FYNNEI. The V segment lost 6 bases and the J segment 6 bases; nucleotides outside the gene matches: 11. The CDR3 length is 15 residues. The CDR3: CASSRGLTGVDTQYF. The CDR3 DNA follows: TGTGCCAGCAGCCGCGGGTTGACAGGGGTTGATACGCAGTATTTT.

The V gene is TRBV25-1, the J gene TRBJ1-6; the match to TRBD1 covers 10 bases. V shed 10 bases and J 7 bases; nucleotides not matched to a gene: 7. The germline CDR1 and CDR2 sequences are MGHDK and SYGVNS. The CDR3 extends over 14 amino acids. The CDR3 region has the DNA TGTGCCACCACGGGGACAGGGGCCAATTCACCCCTCCACTTT. Translating it yields CATTGTGANSPLHF.